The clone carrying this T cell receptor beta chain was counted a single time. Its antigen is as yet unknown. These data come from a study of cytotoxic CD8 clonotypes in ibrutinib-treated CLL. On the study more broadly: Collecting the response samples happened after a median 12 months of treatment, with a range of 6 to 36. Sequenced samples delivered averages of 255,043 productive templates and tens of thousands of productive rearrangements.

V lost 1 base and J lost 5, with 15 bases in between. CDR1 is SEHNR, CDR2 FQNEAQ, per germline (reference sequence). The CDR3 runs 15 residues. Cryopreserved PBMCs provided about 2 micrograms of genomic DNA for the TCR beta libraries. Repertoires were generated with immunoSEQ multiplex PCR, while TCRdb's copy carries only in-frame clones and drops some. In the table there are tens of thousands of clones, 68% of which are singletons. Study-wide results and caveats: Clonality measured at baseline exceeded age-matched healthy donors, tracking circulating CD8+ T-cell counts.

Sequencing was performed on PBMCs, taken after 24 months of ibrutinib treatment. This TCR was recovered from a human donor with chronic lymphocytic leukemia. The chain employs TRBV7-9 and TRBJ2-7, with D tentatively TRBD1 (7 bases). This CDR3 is CASSLGGTVGDEQYF. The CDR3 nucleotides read TGTGCCAGCAGCTTAGGCGGGACAGTGGGGGACGAGCAGTACTTC.